Only one count was recorded for the clone carrying this TCR beta chain. The same CDR3 is also encoded by other DNA sequences in this sample. The source of the sample is a study of shared clonotypes between healthy human individuals. TCRdb's copy holds only in-frame clones and misses some; the assay was immunoSEQ multiplex PCR. The sample lists approximately 1,500,000 clones, nearly 99% seen once, with roughly 0.42% in the top ten. A CD45RA+ naive subset and a CD45RA-negative memory subset were split from CD4+ cells. The CDR3 covers 14 residues. Germline values: CDR1 LGHNA, CDR2 YSLEER. Trimming took 0 bases from V and 2 from J, leaving 6 bases between them.

The V call is TRBV4-3, the J call TRBJ2-3; maybe TRBD1 (5 bases). This clonotype was sampled from a man under 40 in good health. The specimen was naive CD4+ T cells sorted from blood. Subset denoted: CD45RA+ positively selected. The DNA for the CDR3 is TGCGCCAGCAGCCAAGACAGGGTCACAGATACGCAGTATTTT. This codes for CASSQDRVTDTQYF.